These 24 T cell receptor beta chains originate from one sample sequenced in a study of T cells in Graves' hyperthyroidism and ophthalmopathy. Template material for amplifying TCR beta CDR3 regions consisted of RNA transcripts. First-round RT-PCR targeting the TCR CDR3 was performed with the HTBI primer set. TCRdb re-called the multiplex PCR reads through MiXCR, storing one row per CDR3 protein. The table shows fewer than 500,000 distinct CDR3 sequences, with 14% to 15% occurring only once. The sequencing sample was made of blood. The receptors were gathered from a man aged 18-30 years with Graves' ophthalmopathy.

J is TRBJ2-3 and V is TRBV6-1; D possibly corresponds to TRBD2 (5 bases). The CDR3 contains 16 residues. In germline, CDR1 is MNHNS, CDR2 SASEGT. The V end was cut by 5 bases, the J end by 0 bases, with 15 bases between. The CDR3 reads CASSLQSGASTDTQYF. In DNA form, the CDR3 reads TGTGCCAGCAGTCTCCAAAGCGGTGCTAGCACAGATACGCAGTATTTT.

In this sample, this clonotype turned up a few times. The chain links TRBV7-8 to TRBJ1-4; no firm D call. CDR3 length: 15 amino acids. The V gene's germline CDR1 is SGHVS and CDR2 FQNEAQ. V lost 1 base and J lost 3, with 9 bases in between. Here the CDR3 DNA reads TGTGCCAGCAGCTTAGTTAACCTCCCTAATGAAAAACTGTTTTTT. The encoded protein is CASSLVNLPNEKLFF. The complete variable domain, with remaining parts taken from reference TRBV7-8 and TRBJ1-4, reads GAGVSQSPRYKVAKRGQDVALRCDPISGHVSLFWYQQALGQGPEFLTYFQNEAQLDKSGLPSDRFFAERPEGSVSTLKIQRTQQEDSAVYLCASSLVNLPNEKLFFGSGTQLSVL.

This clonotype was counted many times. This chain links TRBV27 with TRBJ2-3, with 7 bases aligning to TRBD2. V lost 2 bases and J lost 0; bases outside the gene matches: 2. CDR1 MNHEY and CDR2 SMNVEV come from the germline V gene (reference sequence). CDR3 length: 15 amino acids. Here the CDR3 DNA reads TGTGCCAGCAGTTTAATGCGGGGGAGCACAGATACGCAGTATTTT. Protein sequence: CASSLMRGSTDTQYF.

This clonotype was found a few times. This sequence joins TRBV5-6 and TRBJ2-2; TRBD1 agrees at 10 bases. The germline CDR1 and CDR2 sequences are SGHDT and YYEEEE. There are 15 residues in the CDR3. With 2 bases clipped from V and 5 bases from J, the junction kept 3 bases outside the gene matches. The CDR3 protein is CASSFWDRGTGELFF. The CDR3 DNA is TGTGCCAGCAGCTTTTGGGACAGGGGTACCGGGGAGCTGTTTTTT.

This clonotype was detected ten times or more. Here the CDR3 DNA reads TGCAGTGCGCTCCGAGGACTAGCGGGAGGGCCGGGCGAGCAGTACTTC. Translated, it gives CSALRGLAGGPGEQYF. This rearrangement joins TRBV20-1 to TRBJ2-7, with 15 nucleotides matching TRBD2. The CDR3 contains 16 residues. With V trimmed by 6 bases and J by 6 bases, 12 bases remained unmatched. Germline CDR1 DFQATT, CDR2 SNEGSKA (reference sequence).

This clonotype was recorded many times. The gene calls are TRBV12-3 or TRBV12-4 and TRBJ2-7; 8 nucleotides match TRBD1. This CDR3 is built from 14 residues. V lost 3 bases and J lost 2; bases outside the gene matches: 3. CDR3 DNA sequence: TGTGCCAGCAGTTTTCGACAGGGGACCTACGAGCAGTACTTC. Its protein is CASSFRQGTYEQYF.

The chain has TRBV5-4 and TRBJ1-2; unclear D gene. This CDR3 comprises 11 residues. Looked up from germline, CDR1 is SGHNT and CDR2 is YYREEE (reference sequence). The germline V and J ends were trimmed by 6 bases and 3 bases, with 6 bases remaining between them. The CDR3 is CASKGDYGYTF. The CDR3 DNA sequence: TGTGCCAGCAAGGGAGACTATGGCTACACCTTC. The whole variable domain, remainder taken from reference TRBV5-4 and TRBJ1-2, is ETGVTQSPTHLIKTRGQQVTLRCSSQSGHNTVSWYQQALGQGPQFIFQYYREEENGRGNFPPRFSGLQFPNYSSELNVNALELDDSALYLCASKGDYGYTFGSGTRLTVV.

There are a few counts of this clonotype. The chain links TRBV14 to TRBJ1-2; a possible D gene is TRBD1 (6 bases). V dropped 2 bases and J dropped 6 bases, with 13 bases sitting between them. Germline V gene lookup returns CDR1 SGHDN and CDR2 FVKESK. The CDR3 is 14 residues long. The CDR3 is CASSQWERGHGYTF. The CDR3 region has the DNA TGTGCCAGCAGCCAATGGGAGCGGGGGCATGGCTACACCTTC.

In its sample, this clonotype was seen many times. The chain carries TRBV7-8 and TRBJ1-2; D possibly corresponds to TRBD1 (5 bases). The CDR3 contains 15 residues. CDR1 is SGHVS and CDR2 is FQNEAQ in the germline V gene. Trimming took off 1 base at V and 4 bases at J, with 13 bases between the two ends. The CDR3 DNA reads TGTGCCAGCAGCTTAGTGGAGGGGCTGGGCTATGGCTACACCTTC. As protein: CASSLVEGLGYGYTF.

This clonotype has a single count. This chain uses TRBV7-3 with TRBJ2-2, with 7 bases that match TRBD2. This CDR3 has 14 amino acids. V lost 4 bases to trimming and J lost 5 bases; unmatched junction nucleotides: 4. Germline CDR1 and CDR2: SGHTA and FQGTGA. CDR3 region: CASSWGGLTGELFF. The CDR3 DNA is TGTGCCAGCAGCTGGGGGGGATTAACCGGGGAGCTGTTTTTT.

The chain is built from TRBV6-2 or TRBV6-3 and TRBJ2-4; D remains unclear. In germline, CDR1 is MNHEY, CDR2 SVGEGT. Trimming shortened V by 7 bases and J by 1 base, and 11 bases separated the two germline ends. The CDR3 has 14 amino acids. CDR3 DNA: TGTGCCAGCACCCCGGACCTGGCCAAAAACATTCAGTACTTC. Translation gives CASTPDLAKNIQYF.

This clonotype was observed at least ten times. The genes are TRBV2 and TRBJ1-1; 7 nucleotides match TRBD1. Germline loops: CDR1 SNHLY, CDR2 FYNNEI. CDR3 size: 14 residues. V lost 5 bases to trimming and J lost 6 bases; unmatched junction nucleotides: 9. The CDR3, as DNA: TGTGCCAGCAGTTCACAGGGGTATGCCGCTGAAGCTTTCTTT. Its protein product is CASSSQGYAAEAFF.

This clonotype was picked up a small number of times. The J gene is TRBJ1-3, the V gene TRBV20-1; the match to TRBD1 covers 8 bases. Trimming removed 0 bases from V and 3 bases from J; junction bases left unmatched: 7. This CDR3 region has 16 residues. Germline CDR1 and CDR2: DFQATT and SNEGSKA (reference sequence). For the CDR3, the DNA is TGCAGTGCTAGAGAGGACAGGGCTAATTTTGGAAACACCATATATTTT. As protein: CSAREDRANFGNTIYF.

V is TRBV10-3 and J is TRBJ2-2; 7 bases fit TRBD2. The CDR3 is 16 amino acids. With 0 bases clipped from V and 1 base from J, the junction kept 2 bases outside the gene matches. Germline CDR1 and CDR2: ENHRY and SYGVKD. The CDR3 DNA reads TGTGCCATCAGTGAGTCAGTAGCGGGGAACACCGGGGAGCTGTTTTTT. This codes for CAISESVAGNTGELFF.

The CDR3 nucleotides are TGTGCCAGCAGCCAGGAGGGGACCGGCCTAGGAGGATACGAGCAGTTCTTC. Amino acid sequence: CASSQEGTGLGGYEQFF. V is TRBV3-1 and J is TRBJ2-1; the D gene is possibly TRBD2 (6 bases). V was cut by 3 bases and J by 10 bases, with 25 bases left in between. CDR3 length: 17 residues. The germline V gene has CDR1 LGHDT and CDR2 YNNKEL (reference sequence).

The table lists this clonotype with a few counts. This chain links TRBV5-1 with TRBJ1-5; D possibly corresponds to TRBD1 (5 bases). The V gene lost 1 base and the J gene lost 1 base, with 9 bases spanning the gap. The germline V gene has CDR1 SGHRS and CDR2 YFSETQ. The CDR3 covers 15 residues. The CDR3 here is CASSLQSGSNQPQHF. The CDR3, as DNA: TGCGCCAGCAGCTTGCAATCAGGGAGCAATCAGCCCCAGCATTTT.

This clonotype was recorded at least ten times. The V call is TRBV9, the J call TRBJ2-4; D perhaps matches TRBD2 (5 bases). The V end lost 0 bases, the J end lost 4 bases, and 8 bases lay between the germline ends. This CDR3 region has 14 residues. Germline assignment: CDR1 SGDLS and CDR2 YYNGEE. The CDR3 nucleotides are TGTGCCAGCAGCGTAGCAAGCGGTAAAAACATTCAGTACTTC. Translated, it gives CASSVASGKNIQYF.

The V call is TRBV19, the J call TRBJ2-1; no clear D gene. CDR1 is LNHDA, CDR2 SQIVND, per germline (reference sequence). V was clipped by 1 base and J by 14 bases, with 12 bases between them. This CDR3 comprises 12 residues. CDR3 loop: CASSIGQIRKFF. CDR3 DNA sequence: TGTGCCAGTAGTATAGGACAAATCAGGAAGTTCTTC.

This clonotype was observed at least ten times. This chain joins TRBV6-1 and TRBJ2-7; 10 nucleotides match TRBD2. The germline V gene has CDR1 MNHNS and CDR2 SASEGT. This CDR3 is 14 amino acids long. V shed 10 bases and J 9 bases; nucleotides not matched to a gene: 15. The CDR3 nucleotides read TGTGCCATTCGGGCAGTTCTTAGCGGGGGGATGCAGTACTTC. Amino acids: CAIRAVLSGGMQYF.

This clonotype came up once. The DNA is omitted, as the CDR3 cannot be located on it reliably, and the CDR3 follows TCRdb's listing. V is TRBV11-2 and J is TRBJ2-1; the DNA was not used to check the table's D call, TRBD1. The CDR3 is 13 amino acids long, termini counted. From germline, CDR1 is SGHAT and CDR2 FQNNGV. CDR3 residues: CASSVYFGRGILF.

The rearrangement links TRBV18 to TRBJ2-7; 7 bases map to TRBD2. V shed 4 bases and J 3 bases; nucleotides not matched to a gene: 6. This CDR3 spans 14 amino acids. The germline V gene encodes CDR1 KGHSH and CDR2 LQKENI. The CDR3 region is CASSQPERGYEQYF. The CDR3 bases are TGTGCCAGCTCACAACCGGAGCGGGGCTACGAGCAGTACTTC.

CDR3 loop: CASSDSGISPQHF. CDR3 nucleotide sequence: TGCGCCAGCAGTGACAGCGGAATCAGCCCCCAGCATTTT. The gene calls are TRBV10-1 and TRBJ1-5, with D uncertain. V was clipped by 3 bases and J by 10 bases, with 13 bases between them. In germline, CDR1 is WNHNN, CDR2 SYGVQD (reference sequence). The CDR3 runs to 13 residues.

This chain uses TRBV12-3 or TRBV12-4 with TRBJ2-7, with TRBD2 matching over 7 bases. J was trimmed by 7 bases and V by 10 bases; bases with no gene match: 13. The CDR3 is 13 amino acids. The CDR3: CATAISGPTEQYF. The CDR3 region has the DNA TGTGCCACAGCAATTAGCGGGCCTACGGAGCAGTACTTC.

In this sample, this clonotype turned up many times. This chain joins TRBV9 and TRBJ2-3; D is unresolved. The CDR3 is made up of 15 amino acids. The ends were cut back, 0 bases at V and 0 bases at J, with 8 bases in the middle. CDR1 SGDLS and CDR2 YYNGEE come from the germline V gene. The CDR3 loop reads CASSVAQTSTDTQYF. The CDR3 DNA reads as TGTGCCAGCAGCGTAGCTCAGACTAGCACAGATACGCAGTATTTT.